This TCR beta chain was captured in a study of T cells in Graves' hyperthyroidism and ophthalmopathy. This clonotype was seen many times. RNA transcripts provided the source from which TCR beta CDR3 regions were amplified. The HTBI primer set served for first-round RT-PCR of the TCR CDR3. In TCRdb, the multiplex PCR reads were re-called with MiXCR into one record per CDR3 protein. The sample comprises about 350,000 distinct CDR3 sequences, over 11% of which are singletons, and approximately 23% rests with the top ten. Calling Graves' hyperthyroidism stable meant ophthalmopathy did not progress within 18 months. Patients aged 18 to 65 had newly diagnosed hyperthyroidism that had lasted under 2 months. In making diagnoses, clinical symptoms, serum thyroxine and TRAb, thyroid ultrasound and orbital computed tomography were all used. The sequence came from a woman aged 30 to 39 with Graves' hyperthyroidism. Input material: blood.

In DNA form, the CDR3 reads TGTGCCAGCAGTCCAATACAGGGGGCGGGGGAGCAGTACTTC. Translating it yields CASSPIQGAGEQYF. The gene calls are TRBV11-2 and TRBJ2-7; 9 bases align to TRBD1. This CDR3 has 14 residues. Germline assignment: CDR1 SGHAT and CDR2 FQNNGV. The V gene end was trimmed by 6 bases and the J gene end by 7 bases; junction bases not matched to a gene: 10.